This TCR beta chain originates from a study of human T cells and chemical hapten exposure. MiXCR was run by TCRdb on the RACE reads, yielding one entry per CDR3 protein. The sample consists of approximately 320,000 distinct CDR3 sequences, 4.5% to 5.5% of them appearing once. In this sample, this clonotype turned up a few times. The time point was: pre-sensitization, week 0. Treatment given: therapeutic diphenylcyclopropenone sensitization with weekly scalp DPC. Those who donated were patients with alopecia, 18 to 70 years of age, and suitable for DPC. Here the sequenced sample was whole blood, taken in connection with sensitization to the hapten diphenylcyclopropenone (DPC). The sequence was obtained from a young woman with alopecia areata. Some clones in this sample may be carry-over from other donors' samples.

The CDR3 sequence: CASSFVGAGYGELFF. In DNA form, the CDR3 reads TGTGCCAGCAGTTTCGTAGGAGCGGGGTACGGGGAGCTGTTTTTT. This sequence joins TRBV28 and TRBJ2-2; 7 bases fit TRBD2. Per the germline V gene, CDR1 is MDHEN and CDR2 is SYDVKM. Trimming cost V 3 bases and J 7 bases; bases outside gene matches: 8. This CDR3 has 15 amino acids.